This T cell receptor (beta chain) comes out of a study of Graves' ophthalmopathy and Graves' hyperthyroidism. Details on this clonotype: Its antigen is unidentified.

Using RNA transcripts, the TCR beta CDR3 regions were amplified. The authors performed first-round RT-PCR with HTBI primers and then a second-round multiplex PCR. From the multiplex PCR reads, TCRdb called clonotypes with MiXCR, one entry per CDR3 protein. The repertoire includes some 750,000 distinct CDR3 sequences, 40% of them detected once, and 44% sits in the top ten. General study findings and limits: Blood shared most expanded thyroid clonotypes above 0.001 frequency.

The CDR3 covers 15 residues. CDR1 and CDR2 (germline): SGHNT, YYREEE (reference sequence). Trimming shortened V by 4 bases and J by 4 bases, and 17 bases separated the two germline ends. The TCR comes from an adult man with Graves' ophthalmopathy. The specimen was peripheral blood. The chain couples TRBV5-4 to TRBJ1-1; D perhaps matches TRBD1 (5 bases). The CDR3 DNA is TGTGCCAGCAGCCCCGGTGGGGGGGAGGGCACTGAAGCTTTCTTT. It specifies CASSPGGGEGTEAFF.